This T cell receptor (beta chain) is from a study of beta chain features in type 1 diabetes. This clone has just a few counts. Every bit of the isolated RNA underwent reverse transcription, so sequencing read expressed TCRB transcripts. Libraries were prepared by immunoSEQ multiplex PCR; TCRdb keeps only in-frame clonotypes and omits some of them. Of about 290,000 clones listed, roughly 8% are singletons. Trimming removed 10 bases from V and 6 bases from J, with 16 bases in between. The CDR3 loop spans 13 amino acids. Germline V gene data show CDR1 as ENHRY and CDR2 as SYGVKD. Markers CD45RO/CCR7/CD25/CD127/CD95/CD27 served to sort CD4+ naive, central memory, regulatory and stem cell-like memory cells.

This clonotype was sampled from a woman under 30 in good health. The chain uses TRBV10-3 and TRBJ1-5; no firm D call. Sequencing was performed on central memory CD4+ T cells from blood. The CDR3 loop is CATSVPSSQPQHF. As DNA, the CDR3 is TGTGCCACCTCAGTCCCGTCGAGTCAGCCCCAGCATTTT.